The 17 T cell receptor beta chains below were found in one sample sequenced in a study of liver allograft versus peripheral blood T cells (dated by TCRdb to the early 2020s). About the full investigation: The study compared the T cell receptor repertoires present in transplanted livers with the repertoires present in the peripheral blood of liver transplant recipients.

Data came from an Illumina MiSeq. TCRdb passed the public sequencing reads through fastp at Q25 and MiXCR, retaining productive beta sequences. Each CDR3 protein appears once, grouped with its most common genes and DNA. The sample table contains thousands of distinct CDR3 sequences; only one count was recorded for over 15% of them. Clones ranked in the top ten supply around 1.9% of the sample. The source is a human patient who had a liver transplant. After transplantation, some T cells may belong to the graft donor instead of the recipient.

This clonotype has ten or more counts. The chain carries TRBV6-6 and TRBJ2-7; 9 positions agree with TRBD1. The ends lost 7 bases at V and 4 bases at J; junction bases unmatched: 11. The CDR3 totals 15 residues. CDR1 and CDR2 from the germline V gene are MNHNY and SVGAGI (reference sequence). The CDR3 protein is CASIPSGTGRYEQYF. CDR3 coding DNA: TGTGCCAGCATCCCCTCCGGGACAGGGAGGTACGAGCAGTACTTC.

V usage is TRBV20-1 and J usage is TRBJ1-1; no clear D gene. CDR1 is DFQATT, CDR2 SNEGSKA, per germline (reference sequence). The germline V and J ends were trimmed by 6 bases and 1 base, with 12 bases remaining between them. The CDR3 contains 13 residues. The chain's CDR3 is CSAPRAGNTEAFF. CDR3 nucleotide sequence: TGCAGTGCACCCCGGGCGGGGAACACTGAAGCTTTCTTT.

This clonotype was recorded a few times. This sequence joins TRBV20-1 and TRBJ2-7, with D perhaps TRBD2 (7 bases). Germline lookup yields CDR1 DFQATT and CDR2 SNEGSKA (reference sequence). The V end lost 6 bases, the J end lost 4 bases, and 13 bases lay between the germline ends. This CDR3 comprises 12 residues. As DNA, the CDR3 is TGCAGTGCCGCGGGGGACACTTACGAGCAGTACTTC. It yields the protein CSAAGDTYEQYF.

The CDR3 nucleotides are TGCAGTGCTAGAGATCTTGCGTTAGGGGCCCAGTACTTC. Encoded protein: CSARDLALGAQYF. The chain combines TRBV20-1 with TRBJ2-5; possible D gene TRBD1, 5 bases. Trimming took 0 bases from V and 9 from J, leaving 14 bases between them. The CDR3 is made up of 13 amino acids. In germline, CDR1 is DFQATT, CDR2 SNEGSKA (reference sequence).

This clonotype occurred a few times. The rearrangement joins TRBV20-1 to TRBJ1-5, with D maybe TRBD1 (5 bases). Deletions cut 1 base from V and 5 bases from J, with 9 bases between. The length of the CDR3 is 13 residues. The germline V gene encodes CDR1 DFQATT and CDR2 SNEGSKA (reference sequence). The CDR3 region is CSARGTSDQPQHF. The CDR3 nucleotides read TGCAGTGCTAGAGGGACAAGTGATCAGCCCCAGCATTTT.

This clonotype came up many times. The DNA for the CDR3 is TGTGCCAGCAGCTTGAGGTTAAGTGGCTACACCTTC. Protein product: CASSLRLSGYTF. This chain uses TRBV5-4 with TRBJ1-2; D gene unclear. The V gene lost 1 base and the J gene lost 7 bases, with 8 bases spanning the gap. The germline V gene has CDR1 SGHNT and CDR2 YYREEE (reference sequence). The CDR3 spans 12 residues. The variable domain in full, completed from reference TRBV5-4 and TRBJ1-2, reads ETGVTQSPTHLIKTRGQQVTLRCSSQSGHNTVSWYQQALGQGPQFIFQYYREEENGRGNFPPRFSGLQFPNYSSELNVNALELDDSALYLCASSLRLSGYTFGSGTRLTVV.

This sequence joins TRBV18 and TRBJ2-3; maybe TRBD2 (6 bases). Trimming removed 6 bases at V and 3 bases at J, with 16 bases between. Germline lookup yields CDR1 KGHSH and CDR2 LQKENI. This CDR3 comprises 15 residues. CDR3 DNA: TGTGCCAGCTCCCTTCACCCGACTAGTACAGATACGCAGTATTTT. It translates to CASSLHPTSTDTQYF.

A few counts support this clonotype. The rearrangement links TRBV6-5 to TRBJ1-1; D remains ambiguous. Germline values: CDR1 MNHEY, CDR2 SVGAGI. V was cut by 6 bases and J by 6 bases, with 14 bases left in between. This CDR3 is 13 amino acids long. The CDR3 nucleotides are TGTGCCAGCAGGATAACACCCGGGGCTGAAGCTTTCTTT. Its protein product is CASRITPGAEAFF.

The gene calls are TRBV7-9 and TRBJ1-1, with 7 positions matching TRBD1. There are 13 residues in the CDR3. The junction had 3 bases not matched to a gene; V was cut back by 1 base and J by 7 bases. Germline loops: CDR1 SEHNR, CDR2 FQNEAQ (reference sequence). CDR3 sequence: CASSLEGASEAFF. The DNA for the CDR3 is TGTGCCAGCAGCTTAGAGGGGGCCAGTGAAGCTTTCTTT.

This clonotype was observed many times. The V and J genes are TRBV6-6 and TRBJ2-6; D not certain. Germline V CDR1 and CDR2: MNHNY, SVGAGI (reference sequence). Trimming left V 8 bases short and J 0 bases short, with 8 bases between. The CDR3 runs 14 residues. CDR3 DNA sequence: TGTGCCAGCGCCGGCCTCTCTGGGGCCAACGTCCTGACTTTC. Protein sequence: CASAGLSGANVLTF.

The table lists this clonotype with many counts. V gene TRBV12-5 combines with J gene TRBJ2-7, with D maybe TRBD2 (6 bases). The CDR3 runs 17 residues. Trimming shortened V by 0 bases and J by 2 bases, and 17 bases separated the two germline ends. Germline assignment: CDR1 LGHNT and CDR2 FRNRAP. CDR3 residues: CASGLVLGLSSAYEQYF. CDR3 nucleotide sequence: TGTGCTAGTGGTTTGGTCCTGGGACTTTCATCCGCCTACGAGCAGTACTTC.

By proportion, this clonotype is medium-sized. The chain links TRBV12-3 or TRBV12-4 to TRBJ1-4, with 7 bases identical to TRBD1. This CDR3 contains 13 residues. J lost 14 bases, V lost 7 bases, and 13 bases had no gene match. In DNA, the CDR3 is TGTGCCAGCACTCCGTTCTCAGGGGGGGGCCTGTTTTTT. Translated: CASTPFSGGGLFF.

This clonotype was counted many times. The CDR3 bases are TGTGCCAGCAGCTTTAGCAGGGCACGTGAAAAACTGTTTTTT. Amino acids: CASSFSRAREKLFF. The V gene is TRBV7-2, the J gene TRBJ1-4; maybe TRBD1 (5 bases). Germline lookup yields CDR1 SGHTA and CDR2 FQGNSA. This CDR3 is built from 14 residues. With 3 bases removed from V and 7 bases from J, the gap between germline ends came to 12 bases.

The table lists this clonotype with a few counts. The chain joins TRBV20-1 to TRBJ1-1, with 7 bases that match TRBD1. Germline loops: CDR1 DFQATT, CDR2 SNEGSKA (reference sequence). CDR3 length: 14 amino acids. V trimming: 4 bases; J trimming: 0 bases; junction bases outside the gene matches: 5. CDR3 loop: CSATRGQLNTEAFF. The CDR3 coding sequence is TGCAGTGCTACCAGGGGACAGCTGAACACTGAAGCTTTCTTT.

The chain's CDR3 is CSAKSTDTQYF. The CDR3 DNA reads as TGCAGTGCTAAATCCACAGATACGCAGTATTTT. This chain uses TRBV20-1 with TRBJ2-3; D not certain. Germline lookup yields CDR1 DFQATT and CDR2 SNEGSKA (reference sequence). The CDR3 totals 11 residues. Between the trimmed V and J ends, which lost 4 bases and 2 bases, there was a span of 4 bases.

This clonotype was recorded many times. The rearrangement links TRBV7-2 to TRBJ1-3; 9 bases fit TRBD1. The CDR3 totals 17 residues. Germline lookup yields CDR1 SGHTA and CDR2 FQGNSA. Trimming at V came to 5 bases and at J to 3 bases, leaving 11 bases not matched to a gene. The CDR3 sequence: CASSPFAQGAGGNTIYF. The CDR3 nucleotides are TGTGCCAGCAGCCCCTTTGCACAGGGGGCTGGTGGAAACACCATATATTTT.

This chain joins TRBV2 and TRBJ1-6; D may be TRBD1 (5 bases). The CDR3 runs 15 residues. Germline CDR1 reads SNHLY; CDR2 reads FYNNEI. V lost 8 bases, J lost 7 bases, and 18 bases lay in between. CDR3 sequence: CASGRQPTENSPLHF. The CDR3, as DNA: TGTGCCAGCGGCCGACAGCCTACAGAAAATTCACCCCTCCACTTT.